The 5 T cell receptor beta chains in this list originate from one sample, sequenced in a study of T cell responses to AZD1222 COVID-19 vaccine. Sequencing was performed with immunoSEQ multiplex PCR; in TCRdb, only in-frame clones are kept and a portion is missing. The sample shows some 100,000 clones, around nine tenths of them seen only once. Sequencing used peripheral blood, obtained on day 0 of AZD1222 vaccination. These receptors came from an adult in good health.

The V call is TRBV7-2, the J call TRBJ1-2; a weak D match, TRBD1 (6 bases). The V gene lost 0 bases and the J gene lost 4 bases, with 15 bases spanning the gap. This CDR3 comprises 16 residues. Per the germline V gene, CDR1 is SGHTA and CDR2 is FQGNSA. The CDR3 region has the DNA TGTGCCAGCAGCTTAGCCGGGGGGCGCTTATCCTATGGCTACACCTTC. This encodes CASSLAGGRLSYGYTF.

CDR3 in amino acids: CASSYSGTGSGTEAFF. In DNA form, the CDR3 reads TGTGCCAGCAGTTACTCGGGGACAGGTTCGGGTACTGAAGCTTTCTTT. The rearrangement joins TRBV6-5 to TRBJ1-1; 8 bases fit TRBD1. V trimming: 0 bases; J trimming: 5 bases; junction bases outside the gene matches: 8. Germline-derived CDR1 and CDR2 are MNHEY and SVGAGI. The CDR3 covers 16 residues.

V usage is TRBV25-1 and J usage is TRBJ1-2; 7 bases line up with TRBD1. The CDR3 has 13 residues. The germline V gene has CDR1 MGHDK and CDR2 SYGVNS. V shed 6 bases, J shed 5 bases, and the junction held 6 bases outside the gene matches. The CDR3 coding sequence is TGTGCCAGCAGCGCAGGGGGAAGTTATGGCTACACCTTC. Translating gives CASSAGGSYGYTF.

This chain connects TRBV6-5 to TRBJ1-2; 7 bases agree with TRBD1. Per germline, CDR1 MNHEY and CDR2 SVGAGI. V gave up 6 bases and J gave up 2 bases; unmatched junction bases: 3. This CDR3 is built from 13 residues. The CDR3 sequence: CASRLRGNYGYTF. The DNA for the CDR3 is TGTGCCAGCAGACTCAGGGGGAACTATGGCTACACCTTC.

The CDR3 DNA is TGTGCCAGTCGAGGCGCGAACACCGGGGAGCTGTTTTTT. Residues: CASRGANTGELFF. The V and J genes are TRBV7-3 and TRBJ2-2; D ambiguous. Germline V gives CDR1 SGHTA, CDR2 FQGTGA. Trimming shortened V by 9 bases and J by 0 bases, and 8 bases separated the two germline ends. This CDR3 is 13 amino acids long.